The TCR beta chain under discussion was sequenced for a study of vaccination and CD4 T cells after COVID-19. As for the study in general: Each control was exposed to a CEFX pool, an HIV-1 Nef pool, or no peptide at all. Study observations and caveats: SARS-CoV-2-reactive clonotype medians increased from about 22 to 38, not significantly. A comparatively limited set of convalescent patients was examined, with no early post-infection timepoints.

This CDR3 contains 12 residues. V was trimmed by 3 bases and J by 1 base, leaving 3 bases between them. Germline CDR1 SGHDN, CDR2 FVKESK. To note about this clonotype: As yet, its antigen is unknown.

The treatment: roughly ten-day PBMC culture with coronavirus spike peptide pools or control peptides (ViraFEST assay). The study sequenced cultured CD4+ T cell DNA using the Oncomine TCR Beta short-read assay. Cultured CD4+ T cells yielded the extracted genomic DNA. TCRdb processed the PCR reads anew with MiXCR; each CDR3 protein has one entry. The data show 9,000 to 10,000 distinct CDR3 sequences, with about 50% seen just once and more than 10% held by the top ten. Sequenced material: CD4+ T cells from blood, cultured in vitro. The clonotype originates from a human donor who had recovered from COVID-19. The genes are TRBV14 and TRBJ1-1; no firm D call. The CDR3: CASSHENTEAFF. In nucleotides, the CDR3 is TGTGCCAGCAGCCACGAGAACACTGAAGCTTTCTTT.